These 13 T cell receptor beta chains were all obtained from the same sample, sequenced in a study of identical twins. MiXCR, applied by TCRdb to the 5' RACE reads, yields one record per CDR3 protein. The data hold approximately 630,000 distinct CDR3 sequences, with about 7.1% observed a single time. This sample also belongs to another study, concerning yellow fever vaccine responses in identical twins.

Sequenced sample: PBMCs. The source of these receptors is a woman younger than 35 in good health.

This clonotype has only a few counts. CDR3 loop: CATSLGETQYF. As DNA, the CDR3 is TGTGCCACCTCCTTGGGGGAGACCCAGTACTTC. The rearrangement joins TRBV28 to TRBJ2-5; D not resolved. Germline V gene lookup returns CDR1 MDHEN and CDR2 SYDVKM. Trimming left V 10 bases short and J 5 bases short, with 11 bases between. CDR3 length: 11 residues.

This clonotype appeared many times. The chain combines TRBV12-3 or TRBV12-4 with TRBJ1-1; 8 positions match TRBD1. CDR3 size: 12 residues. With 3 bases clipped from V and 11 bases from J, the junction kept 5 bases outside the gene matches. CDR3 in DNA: TGTGCCAGCAGTTTCGACAGGGGCAGGGCTTTCTTT. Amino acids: CASSFDRGRAFF.

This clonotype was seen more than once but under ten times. CDR3 sequence: CSVLYGYTF. CDR3 DNA: TGCAGCGTCCTCTATGGCTACACCTTC. The chain joins TRBV29-1 to TRBJ1-2, with D unclear. CDR3 length equals 9 residues. Per the germline V gene, CDR1 is SQVTM and CDR2 is ANQGSEA. The V end lost 6 bases, the J end lost 4 bases, and 3 bases lay between the germline ends.

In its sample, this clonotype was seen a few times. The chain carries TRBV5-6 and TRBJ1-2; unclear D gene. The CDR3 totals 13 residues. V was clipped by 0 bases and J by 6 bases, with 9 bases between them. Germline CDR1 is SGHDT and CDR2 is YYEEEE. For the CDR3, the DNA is TGTGCCAGCAGCTTGGGCAGAGTAAATGGCTACACCTTC. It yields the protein CASSLGRVNGYTF.

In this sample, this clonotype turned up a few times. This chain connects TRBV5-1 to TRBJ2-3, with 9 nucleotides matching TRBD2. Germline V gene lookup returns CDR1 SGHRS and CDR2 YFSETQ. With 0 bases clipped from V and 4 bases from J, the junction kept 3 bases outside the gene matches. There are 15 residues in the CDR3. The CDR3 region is CASSLGWTSADTQYF. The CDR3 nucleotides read TGCGCCAGCAGCTTGGGCTGGACTAGCGCAGATACGCAGTATTTT.

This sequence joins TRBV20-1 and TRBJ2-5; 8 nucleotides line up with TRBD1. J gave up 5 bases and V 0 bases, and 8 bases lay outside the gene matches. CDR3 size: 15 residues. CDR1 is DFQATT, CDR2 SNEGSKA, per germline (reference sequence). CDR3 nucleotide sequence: TGCAGTGCTAGAGATTACCTGACAGGGGTGGAGACCCAGTACTTC. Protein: CSARDYLTGVETQYF.

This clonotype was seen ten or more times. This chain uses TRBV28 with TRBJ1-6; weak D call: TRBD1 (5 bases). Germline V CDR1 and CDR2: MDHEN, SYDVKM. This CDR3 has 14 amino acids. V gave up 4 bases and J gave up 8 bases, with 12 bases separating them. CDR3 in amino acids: CASSSPLQDSPLHF. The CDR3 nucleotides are TGTGCCAGCAGTTCCCCTCTACAGGATTCACCCCTCCACTTT.

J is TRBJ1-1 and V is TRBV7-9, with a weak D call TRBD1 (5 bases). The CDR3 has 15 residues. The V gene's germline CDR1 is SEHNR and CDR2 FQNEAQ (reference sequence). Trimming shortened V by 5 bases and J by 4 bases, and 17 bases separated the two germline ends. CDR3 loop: CASSHKEGLGTEAFF. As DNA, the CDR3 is TGTGCCAGCAGCCACAAGGAGGGGCTTGGCACTGAAGCTTTCTTT.

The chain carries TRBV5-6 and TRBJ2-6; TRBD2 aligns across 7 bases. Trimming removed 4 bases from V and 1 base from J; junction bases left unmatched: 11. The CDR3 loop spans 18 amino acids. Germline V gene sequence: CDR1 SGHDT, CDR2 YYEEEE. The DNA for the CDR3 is TGTGCCAGCAGCGCTGGATGGGGGGGAACATCTGGGGCCAACGTCCTGACTTTC. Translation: CASSAGWGGTSGANVLTF. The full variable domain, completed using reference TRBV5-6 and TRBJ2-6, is DAGVTQSPTHLIKTRGQQVTLRCSPKSGHDTVSWYQQALGQGPQFIFQYYEEEERQRGNFPDRFSGHQFPNYSSELNVNALLLGDSALYLCASSAGWGGTSGANVLTFGAGSRLTVL.

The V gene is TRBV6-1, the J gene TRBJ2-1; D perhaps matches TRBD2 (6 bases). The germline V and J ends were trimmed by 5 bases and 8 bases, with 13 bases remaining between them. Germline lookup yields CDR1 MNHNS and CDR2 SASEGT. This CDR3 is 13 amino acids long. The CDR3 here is CASSLLEGYEQFF. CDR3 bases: TGTGCCAGCAGTCTCTTGGAGGGCTATGAGCAGTTCTTC.

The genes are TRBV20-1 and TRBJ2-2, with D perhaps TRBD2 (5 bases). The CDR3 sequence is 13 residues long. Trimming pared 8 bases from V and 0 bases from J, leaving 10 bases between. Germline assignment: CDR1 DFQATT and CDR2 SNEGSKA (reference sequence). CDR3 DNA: TGCAGTTTGGCTAGCACGAACACCGGGGAGCTGTTTTTT. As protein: CSLASTNTGELFF.

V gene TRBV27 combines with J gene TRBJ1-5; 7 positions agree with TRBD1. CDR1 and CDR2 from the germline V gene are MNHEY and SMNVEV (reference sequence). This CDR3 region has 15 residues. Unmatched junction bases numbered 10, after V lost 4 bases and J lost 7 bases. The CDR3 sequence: CASSYRGVSGQPQHF. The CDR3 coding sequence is TGTGCCAGCAGTTACAGGGGCGTTTCGGGGCAGCCCCAGCATTTT.

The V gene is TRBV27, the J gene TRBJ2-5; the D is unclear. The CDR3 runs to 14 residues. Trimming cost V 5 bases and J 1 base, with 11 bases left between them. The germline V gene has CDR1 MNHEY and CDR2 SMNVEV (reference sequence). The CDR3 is CASSPLDGQETQYF. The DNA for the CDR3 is TGTGCCAGCAGTCCCCTCGACGGCCAAGAGACCCAGTACTTC.